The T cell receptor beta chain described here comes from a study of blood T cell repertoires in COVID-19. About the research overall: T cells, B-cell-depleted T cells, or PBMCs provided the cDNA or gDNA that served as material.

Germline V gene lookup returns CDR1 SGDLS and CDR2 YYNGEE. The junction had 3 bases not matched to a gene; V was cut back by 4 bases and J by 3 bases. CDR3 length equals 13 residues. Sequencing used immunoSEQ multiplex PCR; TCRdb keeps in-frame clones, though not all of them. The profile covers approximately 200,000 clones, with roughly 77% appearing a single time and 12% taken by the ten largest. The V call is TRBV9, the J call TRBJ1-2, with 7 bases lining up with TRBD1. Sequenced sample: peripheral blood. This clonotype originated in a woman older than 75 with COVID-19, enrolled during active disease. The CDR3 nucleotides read TGTGCCAGCAGCCTTGGGACAGACTATGGCTACACCTTC. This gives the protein CASSLGTDYGYTF.